The clone carrying this TCR beta chain was observed many times. No antigen is known for it. These data belong to a study of blood T cells in healthy people across ages. The use of a sample-barcoded 5' primer and a J-beta primer mix characterized a second PCR of about 6 to 12 cycles. TCRdb reprocessed the 5' RACE reads via MiXCR and lists one record per CDR3 protein. This repertoire shows hundreds of thousands of distinct CDR3 sequences, about 55% found once; its top ten account for under 65%. V gave up 7 bases and J gave up 5 bases, with 10 bases separating them. The CDR3 extends over 12 amino acids. Study-wide findings and caveats: No conclusive comparison of naive versus antigen-experienced cells was possible with unsorted PBMCs.

The receptor's source is a man aged 55 to 70 in good health. Sequenced material: blood. The gene calls are TRBV12-3 or TRBV12-4 and TRBJ2-3; a weak D match, TRBD2 (5 bases). As DNA, the CDR3 is TGTGCCAGCACGGACTTTCGAGATACGCAGTATTTT. Encoded protein: CASTDFRDTQYF.